Here is one TCR beta chain with its context. Its antigen remains unidentified. This CDR3 is 16 amino acids long. The J segment lost 10 bases and the V segment lost 3 bases, leaving 12 bases of the junction unmatched. Germline V gene lookup returns CDR1 SGHRS and CDR2 YFSETQ. The data originate from a study of OX40 agonist ivuxolimab in advanced cancers. Turning to the study itself: Patient treatment consisted of intravenous ivuxolimab administration every 2 weeks at 0.01 to 10 mg/kg. At about 82% male, the cohort had a mean age of about 60 years, ranging from about 20 to 79. A history of anti-PD-1, anti-PD-L1 or anti-CTLA-4 therapy was acceptable, and approximately 40% had some. Study conclusions and caveats: Among expanded peripheral T cells, antigen specificity went undetermined.

Method: immunoSEQ multiplex PCR; TCRdb's copy keeps in-frame clones and lacks some. The table shows about 100,000 clones, with roughly 90% occurring only once. The sample consisted of CD4+ or CD8+ T cells sorted from blood, taken in a trial of the OX40 agonist ivuxolimab. The sequence was collected from an adult with an advanced solid tumor such as melanoma, head and neck, liver or kidney cancer. The chain recombines TRBV5-1 with TRBJ2-1; 11 nucleotides agree with TRBD2. The CDR3: CASSSYTTSGEKEQFF. CDR3 in DNA: TGCGCCAGCAGCTCTTACACGACTAGCGGGGAAAAAGAGCAGTTCTTC.